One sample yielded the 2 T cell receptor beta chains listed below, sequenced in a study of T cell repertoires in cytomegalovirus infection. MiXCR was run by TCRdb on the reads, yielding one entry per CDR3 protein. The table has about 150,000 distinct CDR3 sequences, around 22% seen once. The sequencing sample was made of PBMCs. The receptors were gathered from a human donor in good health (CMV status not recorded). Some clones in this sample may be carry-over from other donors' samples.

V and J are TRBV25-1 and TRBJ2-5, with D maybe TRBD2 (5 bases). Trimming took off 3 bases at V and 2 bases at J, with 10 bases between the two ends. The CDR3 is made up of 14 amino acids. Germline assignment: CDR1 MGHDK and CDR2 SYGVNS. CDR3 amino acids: CASSDRTLQETQYF. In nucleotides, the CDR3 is TGTGCCAGCAGTGATCGGACTTTACAAGAGACCCAGTACTTC.

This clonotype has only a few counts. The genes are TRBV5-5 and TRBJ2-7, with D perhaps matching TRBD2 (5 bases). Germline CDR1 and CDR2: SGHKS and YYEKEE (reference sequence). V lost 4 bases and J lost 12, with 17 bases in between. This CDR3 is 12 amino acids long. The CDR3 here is CASSADSPLVYF. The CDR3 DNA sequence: TGTGCCAGCAGCGCGGACTCCCCGCTCGTGTACTTC.